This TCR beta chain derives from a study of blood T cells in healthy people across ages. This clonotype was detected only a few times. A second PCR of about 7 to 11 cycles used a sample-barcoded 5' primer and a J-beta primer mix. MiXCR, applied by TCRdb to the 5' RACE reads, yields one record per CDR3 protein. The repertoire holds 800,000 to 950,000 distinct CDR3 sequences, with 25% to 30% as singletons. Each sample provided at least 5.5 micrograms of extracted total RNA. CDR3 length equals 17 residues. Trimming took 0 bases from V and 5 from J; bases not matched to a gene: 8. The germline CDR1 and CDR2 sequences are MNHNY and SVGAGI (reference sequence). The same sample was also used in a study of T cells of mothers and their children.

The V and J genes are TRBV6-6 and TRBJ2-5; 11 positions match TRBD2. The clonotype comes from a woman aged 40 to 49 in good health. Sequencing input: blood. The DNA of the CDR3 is TGTGCCAGCAGTTACTCGAGTAGCGGGGGGGCCGTTGAGACCCAGTACTTC. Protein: CASSYSSSGGAVETQYF.